Listed here are 12 T cell receptor beta chains from one sample, sequenced in a study of T cells in Graves' hyperthyroidism and ophthalmopathy (dated by TCRdb to about 2019). The library was prepared using multiplex PCR. Sequencing took place on an Illumina HiSeq 2000. The TCR beta CDR3 regions were amplified from the RNA transcripts. For the first round of RT-PCR on the TCR CDR3, the HTBI primer set was used together with the Qiagen OneStep RT-PCR kit. Starting from the raw public reads, TCRdb applied fastp trimming at Q25, assembled clones with MiXCR and retained in-frame beta chains. Here each entry gathers all rows of one CDR3 protein and keeps the most common genes and DNA. This sample holds about 420,000 distinct CDR3 sequences; about 15% were observed only once. The top ten clones comprise 7.7% of the sample. Sequenced input: blood. These receptors all stem from a woman younger than 35 with Graves' hyperthyroidism.

This clonotype was recorded many times. This sequence joins TRBV5-1 and TRBJ2-5, with TRBD1 identical over 9 bases. CDR1 is SGHRS, CDR2 YFSETQ, per germline. The CDR3 loop spans 15 amino acids. V was pared by 3 bases and J by 5 bases, with 8 bases of the junction left unmatched. CDR3 in DNA: TGCGCCAGCAGCTGGGACAGGGTAGAATGGGAGACCCAGTACTTC. This encodes CASSWDRVEWETQYF.

This clonotype was counted many times. The rearrangement links TRBV2 to TRBJ1-4; D is ambiguous. The CDR3 totals 15 residues. Trimming removed 1 base from V and 0 bases from J, with 6 bases in between. From germline, CDR1 is SNHLY and CDR2 FYNNEI. The CDR3 DNA follows: TGTGCCAGCAGTGAAGGGGTCGCAACTAATGAAAAACTGTTTTTT. Its translation: CASSEGVATNEKLFF.

This clonotype has at least ten counts. The V and J genes are TRBV6-2 or TRBV6-3 and TRBJ2-7; 9 nucleotides agree with TRBD2. Per the germline V gene, CDR1 is MNHEY and CDR2 is SVGEGT. J gave up 6 bases and V 0 bases, and 3 bases lay outside the gene matches. There are 14 residues in the CDR3. The CDR3 bases are TGTGCCAGCAGTTACTCTAGCGGGAGCTCCGAGCAGTACTTC. Its translation: CASSYSSGSSEQYF.

The chain couples TRBV29-1 to TRBJ1-1, with a weak D call TRBD1 (5 bases). The CDR3 sequence is 14 residues long. Trimming took off 3 bases at V and 6 bases at J, with 17 bases between the two ends. The germline CDR1 and CDR2 sequences are SQVTM and ANQGSEA. For the CDR3, the DNA is TGCAGCGTTGAGATGGCCCTGCGGGACGCTGAAGCTTTCTTT. It yields the protein CSVEMALRDAEAFF.

This clonotype showed up many times. The chain uses TRBV15 and TRBJ2-5; a possible D gene is TRBD1 (7 bases). Germline values: CDR1 LNHNV, CDR2 YYDKDF (reference sequence). V shed 3 bases and J shed 6 bases, with 14 bases lying between them. The CDR3 loop spans 14 amino acids. The CDR3 loop is CATSRRDSPKTQYF. CDR3 coding DNA: TGTGCCACCAGCAGGCGGGACAGTCCCAAGACCCAGTACTTC.

This clonotype has just one count. The chain employs TRBV18 and TRBJ2-3; D is possibly TRBD1 (5 bases). V was cut by 3 bases and J by 1 base, with 17 bases left in between. This CDR3 has 17 residues. Germline CDR1 and CDR2: KGHSH and LQKENI. CDR3 residues: CASSPPTWEGGTDTQYF. The CDR3, as DNA: TGTGCCAGCTCACCCCCCACTTGGGAAGGGGGCACAGATACGCAGTATTTT.

The CDR3 loop is CASRFHPSTDTQYF. In DNA, the CDR3 is TGTGCCAGTAGGTTCCACCCTAGCACAGATACGCAGTATTTT. J is TRBJ2-3 and V is TRBV19, with no clear D. V was pared by 6 bases and J by 0 bases, with 10 bases between. Germline assignment: CDR1 LNHDA and CDR2 SQIVND (reference sequence). The CDR3 is 14 residues long.

This clonotype showed up many times. This chain joins TRBV3-1 and TRBJ2-2, with TRBD2 as a possible D gene (5 bases). The V and J ends lost 0 bases and 3 bases respectively, with 8 bases between them. The CDR3 contains 15 residues. Looked up from germline, CDR1 is LGHDT and CDR2 is YNNKEL (reference sequence). CDR3 protein: CASSQESGYTGELFF. Here the CDR3 DNA reads TGTGCCAGCAGCCAAGAAAGCGGATACACCGGGGAGCTGTTTTTT.

This clonotype was counted many times. The genes are TRBV20-1 and TRBJ1-1, with 11 bases lining up with TRBD1. V lost 6 bases and J lost 5; bases outside the gene matches: 5. The germline V gene has CDR1 DFQATT and CDR2 SNEGSKA (reference sequence). CDR3 size: 13 residues. Here the CDR3 reads CSAEGTGGTEAFF. The CDR3 DNA reads as TGCAGTGCGGAGGGGACAGGGGGGACTGAAGCTTTCTTT.

This clonotype was found many times. The gene calls are TRBV28 and TRBJ2-7; 8 positions agree with TRBD2. With 2 bases clipped from V and 7 bases from J, the junction kept 10 bases outside the gene matches. The CDR3 runs 15 residues. Germline V lookup: CDR1 MDHEN, CDR2 SYDVKM. The CDR3 is CASSLRAGGRGEQYF. DNA of the CDR3: TGTGCCAGCAGTTTAAGGGCGGGGGGCCGAGGAGAGCAGTACTTC.

This clonotype was observed at least ten times. V usage is TRBV2 and J usage is TRBJ1-6; D is perhaps TRBD1 (6 bases). The CDR3 consists of 14 residues. Germline V gene sequence: CDR1 SNHLY, CDR2 FYNNEI. V shed 9 bases and J shed 7 bases, with 16 bases lying between them. The DNA of the CDR3 is TGTGCCAGAACACAGGGAGTACCGAATTCACCCCTCCACTTT. Amino acid sequence: CARTQGVPNSPLHF.

This clonotype has a count of ten or more. The chain recombines TRBV19 with TRBJ2-7, with 12 positions matching TRBD1. CDR1 is LNHDA, CDR2 SQIVND, per germline (reference sequence). V was pared by 4 bases and J by 5 bases, with 9 bases of the junction left unmatched. The CDR3 is made up of 16 amino acids. CDR3 sequence: CASSTPGTGGLDEQYF. Here the CDR3 DNA reads TGTGCCAGTAGTACCCCCGGGACAGGGGGCCTGGACGAGCAGTACTTC. Complete variable domain (other parts from reference TRBV19 and TRBJ2-7): DGGITQSPKYLFRKEGQNVTLSCEQNLNHDAMYWYRQDPGQGLRLIYYSQIVNDFQKGDIAEGYSVSREKKESFPLTVTSAQKNPTAFYLCASSTPGTGGLDEQYFGPGTRLTVT.